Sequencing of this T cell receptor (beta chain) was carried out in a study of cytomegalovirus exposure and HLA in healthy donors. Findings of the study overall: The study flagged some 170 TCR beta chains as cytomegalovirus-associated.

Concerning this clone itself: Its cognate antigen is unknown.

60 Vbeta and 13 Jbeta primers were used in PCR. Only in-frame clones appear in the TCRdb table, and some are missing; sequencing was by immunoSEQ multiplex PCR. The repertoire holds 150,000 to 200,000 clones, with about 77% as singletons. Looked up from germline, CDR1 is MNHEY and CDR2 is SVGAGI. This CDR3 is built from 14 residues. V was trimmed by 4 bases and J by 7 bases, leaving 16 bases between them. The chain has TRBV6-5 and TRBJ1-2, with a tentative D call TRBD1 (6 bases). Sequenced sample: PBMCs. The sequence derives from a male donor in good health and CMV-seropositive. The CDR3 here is CASSSGGGLGGYTF. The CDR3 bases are TGTGCCAGCAGTTCCGGGGGGGGGCTAGGTGGCTACACCTTC.